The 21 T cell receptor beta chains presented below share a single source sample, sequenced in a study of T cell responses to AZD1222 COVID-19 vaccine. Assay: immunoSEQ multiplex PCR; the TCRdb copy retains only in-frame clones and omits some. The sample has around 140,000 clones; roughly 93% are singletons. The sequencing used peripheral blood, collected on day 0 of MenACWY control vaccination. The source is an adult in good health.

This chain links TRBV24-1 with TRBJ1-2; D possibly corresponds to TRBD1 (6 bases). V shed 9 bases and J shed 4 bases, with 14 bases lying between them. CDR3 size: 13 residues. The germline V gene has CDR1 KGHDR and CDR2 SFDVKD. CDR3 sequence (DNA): TGTGCCACCGCAGGGGAAGGCGGCTATGGCTACACCTTC. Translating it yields CATAGEGGYGYTF.

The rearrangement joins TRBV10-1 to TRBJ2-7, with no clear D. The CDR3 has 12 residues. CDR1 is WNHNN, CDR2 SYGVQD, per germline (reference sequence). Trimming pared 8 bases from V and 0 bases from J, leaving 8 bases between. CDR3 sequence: CASLDGSYEQYF. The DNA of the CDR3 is TGCGCCAGCCTTGACGGCTCCTACGAGCAGTACTTC.

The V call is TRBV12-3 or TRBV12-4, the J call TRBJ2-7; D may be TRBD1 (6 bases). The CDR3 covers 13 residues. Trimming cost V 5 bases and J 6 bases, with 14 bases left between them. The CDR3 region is CASSPRGHLEQYF. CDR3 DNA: TGTGCCAGCAGTCCTCGGGGACATCTCGAGCAGTACTTC.

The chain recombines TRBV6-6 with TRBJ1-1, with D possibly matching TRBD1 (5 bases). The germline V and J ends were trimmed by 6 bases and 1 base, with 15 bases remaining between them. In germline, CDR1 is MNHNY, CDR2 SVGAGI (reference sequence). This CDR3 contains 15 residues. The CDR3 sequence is CASRRTRGSNTEAFF. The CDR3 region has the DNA TGTGCCAGCAGGCGTACTAGGGGATCGAACACTGAAGCTTTCTTT.

CDR3 amino acids: CASSFRATQQFYGYTF. The CDR3 bases are TGTGCCAGCAGCTTCCGAGCGACTCAGCAATTCTATGGCTACACCTTC. The chain employs TRBV9 and TRBJ1-2; no clear D. The CDR3 consists of 16 residues. CDR1 is SGDLS and CDR2 is YYNGEE in the germline V gene. V was pared by 4 bases and J by 4 bases, with 20 bases between.

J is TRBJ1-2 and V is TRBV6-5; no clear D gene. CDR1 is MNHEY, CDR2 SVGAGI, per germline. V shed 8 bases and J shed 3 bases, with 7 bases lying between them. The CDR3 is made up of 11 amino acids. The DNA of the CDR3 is TGTGCCAGCGGACGGGACTATGGCTACACCTTC. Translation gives CASGRDYGYTF.

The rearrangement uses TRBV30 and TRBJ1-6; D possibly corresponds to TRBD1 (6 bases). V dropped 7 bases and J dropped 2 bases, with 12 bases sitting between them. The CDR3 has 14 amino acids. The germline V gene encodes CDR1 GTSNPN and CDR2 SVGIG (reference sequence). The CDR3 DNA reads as TGTGCCTCTACGGGGGGCCCCTATAATTCACCCCTCCACTTT. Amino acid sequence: CASTGGPYNSPLHF.

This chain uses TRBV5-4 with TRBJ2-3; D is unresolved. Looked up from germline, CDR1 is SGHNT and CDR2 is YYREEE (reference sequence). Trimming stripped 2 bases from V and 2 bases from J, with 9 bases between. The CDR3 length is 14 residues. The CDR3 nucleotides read TGTGCCAGCAGCTTAGGATCTAACACAGATACGCAGTATTTT. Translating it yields CASSLGSNTDTQYF.

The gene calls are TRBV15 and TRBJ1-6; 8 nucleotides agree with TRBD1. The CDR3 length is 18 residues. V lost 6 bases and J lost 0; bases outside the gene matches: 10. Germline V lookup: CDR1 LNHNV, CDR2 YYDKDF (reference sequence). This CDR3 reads CATRERPGGFSYNSPLHF. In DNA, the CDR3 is TGTGCCACCAGAGAGAGGCCAGGGGGCTTCTCCTATAATTCACCCCTCCACTTT.

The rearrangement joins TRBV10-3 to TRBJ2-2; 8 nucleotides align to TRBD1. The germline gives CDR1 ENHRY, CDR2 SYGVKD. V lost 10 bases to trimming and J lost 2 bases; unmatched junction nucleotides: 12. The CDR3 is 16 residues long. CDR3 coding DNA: TGTGCCACCGAAGACTTGGACAGGGTCAACACCGGGGAGCTGTTTTTT. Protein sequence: CATEDLDRVNTGELFF.

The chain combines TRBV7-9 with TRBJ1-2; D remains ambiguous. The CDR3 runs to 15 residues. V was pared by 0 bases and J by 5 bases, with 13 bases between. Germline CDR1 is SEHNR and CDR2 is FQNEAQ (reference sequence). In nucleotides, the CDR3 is TGTGCCAGCAGCTTAGCGCGCGATCGGCCTTATGGCTACACCTTC. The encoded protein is CASSLARDRPYGYTF.

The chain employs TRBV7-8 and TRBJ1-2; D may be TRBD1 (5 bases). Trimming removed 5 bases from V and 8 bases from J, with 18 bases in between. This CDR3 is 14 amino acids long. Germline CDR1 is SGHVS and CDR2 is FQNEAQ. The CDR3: CASSPRTGVEGYTF. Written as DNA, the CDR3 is TGTGCCAGCAGCCCTAGGACGGGGGTGGAGGGCTACACCTTC.

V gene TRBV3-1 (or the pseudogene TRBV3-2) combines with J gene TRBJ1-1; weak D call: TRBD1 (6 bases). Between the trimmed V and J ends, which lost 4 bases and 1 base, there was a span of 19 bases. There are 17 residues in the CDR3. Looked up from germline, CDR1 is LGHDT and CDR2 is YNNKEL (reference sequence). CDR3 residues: CASSPGAGVNSNTEAFF. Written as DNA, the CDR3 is TGTGCCAGCAGCCCCGGGGCAGGGGTTAACTCGAACACTGAAGCTTTCTTT.

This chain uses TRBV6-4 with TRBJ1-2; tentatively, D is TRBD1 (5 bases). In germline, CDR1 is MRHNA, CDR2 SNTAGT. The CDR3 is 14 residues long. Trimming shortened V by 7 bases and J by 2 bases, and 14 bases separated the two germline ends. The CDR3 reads CASKSQPGNYGYTF. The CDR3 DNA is TGTGCCAGCAAGTCACAGCCAGGGAACTATGGCTACACCTTC.

The DNA of the CDR3 is TGTGCCAGCAGTTCACCGGGACGCGGCCCCTACGAGCAGTACTTC. This codes for CASSSPGRGPYEQYF. The rearrangement uses TRBV28 and TRBJ2-7, with D possibly called TRBD1 or TRBD2 (5 bases each). Trimming removed 4 bases from V and 2 bases from J, with 15 bases in between. The CDR3 consists of 15 residues. The germline CDR1 and CDR2 sequences are MDHEN and SYDVKM.

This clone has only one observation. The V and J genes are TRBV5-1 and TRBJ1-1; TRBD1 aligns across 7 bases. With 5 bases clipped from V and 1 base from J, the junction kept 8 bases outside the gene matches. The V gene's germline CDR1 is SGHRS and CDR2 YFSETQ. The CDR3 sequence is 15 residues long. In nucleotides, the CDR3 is TGCGCCAGCAGTTTGATCGGGACAGAGAACACTGAAGCTTTCTTT. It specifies CASSLIGTENTEAFF.

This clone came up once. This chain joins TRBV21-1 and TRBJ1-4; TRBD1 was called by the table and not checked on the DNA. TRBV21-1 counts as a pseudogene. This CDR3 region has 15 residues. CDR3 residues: CASSTWDRINEKLFF. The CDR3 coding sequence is TGTGCCAGCAGCACATGGGACAGGATTAATGAAAAACTGTTTTTT.

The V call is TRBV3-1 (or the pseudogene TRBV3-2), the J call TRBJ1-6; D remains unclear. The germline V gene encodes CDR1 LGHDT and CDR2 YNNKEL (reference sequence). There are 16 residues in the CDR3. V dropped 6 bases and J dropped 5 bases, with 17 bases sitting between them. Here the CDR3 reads CASSLPQGRDNSPLHF. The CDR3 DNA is TGTGCCAGCAGTCTACCCCAAGGACGGGATAATTCACCCCTCCACTTT.

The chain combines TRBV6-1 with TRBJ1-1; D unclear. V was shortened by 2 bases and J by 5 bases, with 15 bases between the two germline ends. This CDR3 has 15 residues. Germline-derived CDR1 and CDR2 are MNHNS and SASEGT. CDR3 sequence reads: CASSEYRAISTEAFF. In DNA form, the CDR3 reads TGTGCCAGCAGTGAATATAGGGCAATTTCAACTGAAGCTTTCTTT.

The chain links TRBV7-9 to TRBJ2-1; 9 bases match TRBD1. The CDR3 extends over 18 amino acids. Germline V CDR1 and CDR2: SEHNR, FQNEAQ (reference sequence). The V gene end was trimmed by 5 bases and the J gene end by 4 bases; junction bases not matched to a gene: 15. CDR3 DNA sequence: TGTGCCAGCAGCCGAATACAGGGGGCGCGAAAGCCATACAATGAGCAGTTCTTC. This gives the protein CASSRIQGARKPYNEQFF. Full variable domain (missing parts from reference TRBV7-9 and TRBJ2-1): DTGVSQNPRHKITKRGQNVTFRCDPISEHNRLYWYRQTLGQGPEFLTYFQNEAQLEKSRLLSDRFSAERPKGSFSTLEIQRTEQGDSAMYLCASSRIQGARKPYNEQFFGPGTRLTVL.

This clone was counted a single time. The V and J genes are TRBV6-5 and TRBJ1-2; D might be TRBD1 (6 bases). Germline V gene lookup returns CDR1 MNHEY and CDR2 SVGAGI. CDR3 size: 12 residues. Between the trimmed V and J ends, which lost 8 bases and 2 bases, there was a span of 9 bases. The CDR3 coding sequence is TGTGCCAGCGGGGGCGGAAACTATGGCTACACCTTC. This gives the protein CASGGGNYGYTF.